This passage covers 17 T cell receptor beta chains from one sample sequenced in a study of PD-1 blockade in classical Hodgkin lymphoma. TCRdb keeps only in-frame clones here, not all; method: immunoSEQ multiplex PCR. The repertoire holds approximately 100,000 clones, with approximately 86% as singletons. Stated time point: cycle 4 day 1 (C4D1), after less than 7 weeks of nivolumab. Relapse after autologous stem cell transplantation occurred in every patient, and brentuximab vedotin exposure varied. The sequences come from peripheral blood mononuclear cells (PBMCs), collected before the fourth cycle of nivolumab. These TCRs come from a human donor with classical Hodgkin lymphoma.

The chain couples TRBV18 to TRBJ2-7, with 8 bases fitting TRBD1. Germline CDR1 reads KGHSH; CDR2 reads LQKENI. The CDR3 runs 14 residues. With 4 bases clipped from V and 2 bases from J, the junction kept 4 bases outside the gene matches. The CDR3 is CASSLTGDAYEQYF. The CDR3 nucleotides read TGTGCCAGCTCACTGACAGGGGACGCCTACGAGCAGTACTTC.

This chain connects TRBV2 to TRBJ2-4; possible D gene TRBD2, 5 bases. CDR3 length: 13 amino acids. Per the germline V gene, CDR1 is SNHLY and CDR2 is FYNNEI. Trimming left V 4 bases short and J 7 bases short, with 11 bases between. The CDR3 is CASSGGRVNIQYF. Here the CDR3 DNA reads TGTGCCAGCAGTGGAGGGCGCGTGAACATTCAGTACTTC.

This sequence joins TRBV5-1 and TRBJ2-2; no definite D call. CDR3 length: 13 amino acids. V dropped 0 bases and J dropped 6 bases, with 6 bases sitting between them. Looked up from germline, CDR1 is SGHRS and CDR2 is YFSETQ. DNA of the CDR3: TGCGCCAGCAGCTTGGTCGGTCCCGGGGAGCTGTTTTTT. Its protein product is CASSLVGPGELFF.

The rearrangement uses TRBV7-2 and TRBJ1-1; unclear D gene. Trimming removed 8 bases at V and 2 bases at J, with 9 bases between. The germline V gene encodes CDR1 SGHTA and CDR2 FQGNSA. The CDR3 is 12 amino acids. CDR3 sequence reads: CASQRINTEAFF. CDR3 nucleotide sequence: TGTGCCAGCCAGAGGATTAACACTGAAGCTTTCTTT.

This clone is a singleton in its sample. J is TRBJ2-1 and V is TRBV7-2; no clear D gene. CDR3 length equals 15 residues. CDR1 and CDR2 from the germline V gene are SGHTA and FQGNSA. The V end lost 1 base, the J end lost 7 bases, and 14 bases lay between the germline ends. The DNA of the CDR3 is TGTGCCAGCAGCTTAGAAGCGCAACGAAGGAATGAGCAGTTCTTC. It yields the protein CASSLEAQRRNEQFF. Variable domain in full (rest from reference TRBV7-2 and TRBJ2-1): GAGVSQSPSNKVTEKGKDVELRCDPISGHTALYWYRQSLGQGLEFLIYFQGNSAPDKSGLPSDRFSAERTGGSVSTLTIQRTQQEDSAVYLCASSLEAQRRNEQFFGPGTRLTVL.

V is TRBV10-3 and J is TRBJ1-4; possible D gene TRBD1, 5 bases. This CDR3 has 13 residues. Looked up from germline, CDR1 is ENHRY and CDR2 is SYGVKD. V was pared by 11 bases and J by 5 bases, with 15 bases between. DNA of the CDR3: TGTGCCCTGAAAGGTGGGGCCAATGAAAAACTGTTTTTT. Its protein product is CALKGGANEKLFF.

The J gene is TRBJ2-3, the V gene TRBV5-1; TRBD1 matches at 8 bases. V lost 4 bases to trimming and J lost 2 bases; unmatched junction nucleotides: 6. CDR3 length: 15 residues. The V gene's germline CDR1 is SGHRS and CDR2 YFSETQ. CDR3 DNA sequence: TGCGCCAGCAGCCCACGGGGACAGGACACAGATACGCAGTATTTT. Translating it yields CASSPRGQDTDTQYF.

This chain links TRBV4-1 with TRBJ2-1, with 9 bases lining up with TRBD1. The V gene's germline CDR1 is MGHRA and CDR2 YSYEKL. The CDR3 is 15 amino acids. The trim removed 1 base at V and 7 bases at J, leaving 5 bases unmatched. The CDR3 sequence: CASSQVDRGMNEQFF. Here the CDR3 DNA reads TGCGCCAGCAGCCAAGTGGACAGGGGCATGAATGAGCAGTTCTTC.

This clone has more than one count but fewer than ten. The chain recombines TRBV6-5 with TRBJ1-4; maybe TRBD1 (6 bases). This CDR3 is 16 amino acids long. From germline, CDR1 is MNHEY and CDR2 SVGAGI. The V end lost 0 bases, the J end lost 7 bases, and 15 bases lay between the germline ends. Here the CDR3 DNA reads TGTGCCAGCAGTTACTCGGGGGGGGCAGCGTCTGAAAAACTGTTTTTT. Its protein product is CASSYSGGAASEKLFF.

The V gene is TRBV5-8, the J gene TRBJ2-1; 7 bases are shared with TRBD1. The CDR3 extends over 15 amino acids. V lost 4 bases and J lost 4; bases outside the gene matches: 8. Germline-derived CDR1 and CDR2 are SGHTS and YDEGEE. CDR3 loop: CASSPRDRDYNEQFF. The CDR3 coding sequence is TGTGCCAGCAGCCCCCGGGACAGAGATTACAATGAGCAGTTCTTC.

V usage is TRBV18 and J usage is TRBJ1-1; maybe TRBD1 (6 bases). This CDR3 has 12 amino acids. CDR1 and CDR2 from the germline V gene are KGHSH and LQKENI. The ends were cut back, 4 bases at V and 8 bases at J, with 11 bases in the middle. In DNA form, the CDR3 reads TGTGCCAGCTCACTACAGGGAGAAGAAGCTTTCTTT. The encoded protein is CASSLQGEEAFF.

The chain uses TRBV19 and TRBJ1-2; D is ambiguous. The CDR3 is made up of 13 amino acids. Looked up from germline, CDR1 is LNHDA and CDR2 is SQIVND (reference sequence). V gave up 7 bases and J gave up 4 bases, with 13 bases separating them. In DNA, the CDR3 is TGTGCCAGTACCTTGGGCAGATTCTATGGCTACACCTTC. This gives the protein CASTLGRFYGYTF.

This clone was seen more than once but under ten times. This chain uses TRBV7-3 with TRBJ1-1; D is unresolved. The length of the CDR3 is 13 residues. Per the germline V gene, CDR1 is SGHTA and CDR2 is FQGTGA. The V end was cut by 2 bases, the J end by 9 bases, with 13 bases between. The CDR3 spells CASSLDGNGKAFF. CDR3 DNA sequence: TGTGCCAGCAGCTTAGATGGGAATGGTAAAGCTTTCTTT. Looking up the rest from reference TRBV7-3 and TRBJ1-1 gives the full variable domain: GAGVSQTPSNKVTEKGKYVELRCDPISGHTALYWYRQSLGQGPEFLIYFQGTGAADDSGLPNDRFFAVRPEGSVSTLKIQRTERGDSAVYLCASSLDGNGKAFFGQGTRLTVV.

The chain employs TRBV5-5 and TRBJ2-1; the D gene is possibly TRBD2 (5 bases). V lost 0 bases and J 4 bases, leaving 5 bases between the germline ends. This CDR3 region has 13 residues. Germline V gene lookup returns CDR1 SGHKS and CDR2 YYEKEE (reference sequence). The CDR3, as DNA: TGTGCCAGCAGCTTGGGACTATACAATGAGCAGTTCTTC. Translated: CASSLGLYNEQFF.

This clone is large by share. This chain joins TRBV18 and TRBJ2-3, with D unclear. Per germline, CDR1 KGHSH and CDR2 LQKENI. Trimming took off 0 bases at V and 2 bases at J, with 9 bases between the two ends. This CDR3 spans 15 amino acids. CDR3 protein: CASSPPLGHTDTQYF. The CDR3 coding sequence is TGTGCCAGCTCACCACCACTCGGTCACACAGATACGCAGTATTTT.

The chain recombines TRBV7-6 with TRBJ1-1; D unresolved. The germline V and J ends were trimmed by 2 bases and 8 bases, with 18 bases remaining between them. The germline CDR1 and CDR2 sequences are SGHVS and FNYEAQ. This CDR3 is 15 amino acids long. CDR3 DNA sequence: TGTGCCAGCAGCTTATTTAGCCAGTCAGGAGGGGAAGCTTTCTTT. Translated: CASSLFSQSGGEAFF.

This chain joins TRBV5-4 and TRBJ1-2; 7 bases align to TRBD1. CDR3 length equals 15 residues. Germline V gene data show CDR1 as SGHNT and CDR2 as YYREEE (reference sequence). J gave up 6 bases and V 0 bases, and 8 bases lay outside the gene matches. CDR3 region: CASSLDRGKSDGYTF. CDR3 DNA sequence: TGTGCCAGCAGCTTGGACAGGGGAAAGTCGGATGGCTACACCTTC.